A single sample is the source of the 25 T cell receptor beta chains below, sequenced in a study of blood T cells in healthy people across ages. The authors ran a second PCR of about 6 to 11 cycles using a sample-barcoded 5' primer and a J-beta primer mix. TCRdb itself ran the 5' RACE reads through MiXCR, one entry per CDR3 protein. The table records some 730,000 distinct CDR3 sequences, 22% of them present only once. Sequencing was performed on blood. Source of these receptors: a man aged 70 or older in good health.

This clonotype was found a few times. V is TRBV12-3 or TRBV12-4 and J is TRBJ2-3; TRBD2 matches at 12 bases. V lost 4 bases, J lost 4 bases, and 3 bases stayed unmatched. This CDR3 region has 15 residues. CDR3 nucleotides: TGTGCCAGCAGTTGGACTAGCGGGAAGGCAGATACGCAGTATTTT. Encoded protein: CASSWTSGKADTQYF.

This clonotype occurred a few times. Since no conserved phenylalanine or tryptophan closes the CDR3, a read error is the likely cause. The J gene is TRBJ2-1, the V gene TRBV7-2; no definite D call. This CDR3 is 14 amino acids long. V was shortened by 5 bases and J by 0 bases, with 8 bases between the two germline ends. Germline V CDR1 and CDR2: SGHTA, FQGNSA. The CDR3 loop reads CASSPDHSYNEQFL. The CDR3 bases are TGTGCCAGCAGCCCCGATCACTCCTACAATGAGCAGTTCCTC.

This clonotype occurred a few times. The chain carries TRBV12-3 or TRBV12-4 and TRBJ2-2; the D gene is possibly TRBD2 (6 bases). V lost 2 bases to trimming and J lost 7 bases, with 8 bases between them. CDR3 length: 13 amino acids. CDR3: CASSLRRDGELFF. The CDR3 DNA reads as TGTGCCAGCAGTTTACGGCGGGACGGGGAGCTGTTTTTT.

This chain uses TRBV20-1 with TRBJ1-1, with a tentative D call TRBD1 (6 bases). V gave up 3 bases and J gave up 4 bases, with 18 bases separating them. Germline V gives CDR1 DFQATT, CDR2 SNEGSKA (reference sequence). The CDR3 totals 15 residues. The CDR3 region is CSASANHRAGTEAFF. CDR3 coding DNA: TGCAGTGCTAGCGCAAATCACAGGGCCGGCACTGAAGCTTTCTTT.

The V call is TRBV18, the J call TRBJ2-7, with D possibly being TRBD1 (6 bases). Germline values: CDR1 KGHSH, CDR2 LQKENI. V was cut by 3 bases and J by 7 bases, with 13 bases left in between. This CDR3 comprises 13 residues. In DNA form, the CDR3 reads TGTGCCAGCTCACCCAACCGGGACAATGAGCAGTACTTC. Amino acid sequence: CASSPNRDNEQYF. Together with reference TRBV18 and TRBJ2-7, the CDR3 gives the full variable domain: NAGVMQNPRHLVRRRGQEARLRCSPMKGHSHVYWYRQLPEEGLKFMVYLQKENIIDESGMPKERFSAEFPKEGPSILRIQQVVRGDSAAYFCASSPNRDNEQYFGPGTRLTVT.

V and J are TRBV19 and TRBJ1-2; the D gene is possibly TRBD1 (6 bases). The V gene lost 8 bases and the J gene lost 2 bases, with 15 bases spanning the gap. This CDR3 has 14 amino acids. Germline V CDR1 and CDR2: LNHDA, SQIVND (reference sequence). The CDR3 loop is CASATGHTNYGYTF. The CDR3 nucleotides read TGTGCCAGTGCGACAGGCCACACCAACTATGGCTACACCTTC.

The gene calls are TRBV27 and TRBJ2-5; TRBD2 matches at 10 bases. The last part of the DNA fits TRBJ2-1 better; the J call may be wrong. Germline CDR1 reads MNHEY; CDR2 reads SMNVEV (reference sequence). CDR3 size: 15 residues. The CDR3 nucleotides read TGTGCCAGCAGTTCAAATAGCGGGGGGAGCGATGAGCAGTTCTTC. This translates into CASSSNSGGSDEQFF.

This sequence joins TRBV12-3 or TRBV12-4 and TRBJ1-1, with 8 bases lining up with TRBD1. The CDR3 loop spans 16 amino acids. Trimming cost V 1 base and J 5 bases; bases outside gene matches: 9. CDR3 residues: CASSLGPGQGGTEAFF. The CDR3 DNA is TGTGCCAGCAGTTTAGGACCCGGACAGGGAGGGACTGAAGCTTTCTTT.

The chain uses TRBV20-1 and TRBJ2-1, with D possibly being TRBD1 (6 bases). The CDR3 has 13 residues. Germline CDR1 is DFQATT and CDR2 is SNEGSKA (reference sequence). The CDR3 bases are TGCAGAAACACCGGGACATCTACCAATGAGCAGTTCTTC. This sequence encodes CRNTGTSTNEQFF.

This clonotype was seen a few times. The chain carries TRBV6-2 or TRBV6-3 and TRBJ2-1; D unclear. CDR3 size: 15 residues. The V gene's germline CDR1 is MNHEY and CDR2 SVGEGT. The V end was cut by 5 bases, the J end by 2 bases, with 13 bases between. CDR3 sequence reads: CASSAGLSTYNEQFF. Written as DNA, the CDR3 is TGTGCCAGCAGTGCAGGTTTGAGTACCTACAATGAGCAGTTCTTC.

The V call is TRBV9, the J call TRBJ2-1; weak D call: TRBD2 (6 bases). The germline V gene has CDR1 SGDLS and CDR2 YYNGEE. The CDR3 consists of 14 residues. Trimming pared 0 bases from V and 10 bases from J, leaving 14 bases between. The CDR3 bases are TGTGCCAGCAGCGTAGGGCAGGGACTCGGCGAGCAGTTCTTC. As protein: CASSVGQGLGEQFF. Based on the CDR3 plus reference TRBV9 and TRBJ2-1, the full variable domain is DSGVTQTPKHLITATGQRVTLRCSPRSGDLSVYWYQQSLDQGLQFLIQYYNGEERAKGNILERFSAQQFPDLHSELNLSSLELGDSALYFCASSVGQGLGEQFFGPGTRLTVL.

This clonotype showed up just a few times. V and J are TRBV27 and TRBJ1-1; D remains ambiguous. Germline assignment: CDR1 MNHEY and CDR2 SMNVEV (reference sequence). The CDR3 extends over 12 amino acids. V dropped 5 bases and J dropped 6 bases, with 10 bases sitting between them. CDR3 nucleotides: TGTGCCAGCAGTAATTGGGCAGCTGAAGCTTTCTTT. Its protein is CASSNWAAEAFF.

This clonotype was seen at least ten times. J is TRBJ2-1 and V is TRBV12-3 or TRBV12-4, with D possibly being TRBD1 or TRBD2 (6 bases each). Deletions cut 3 bases from V and 8 bases from J, with 14 bases between. CDR3 length: 14 amino acids. The CDR3, as DNA: TGTGCCAGCAGTTTGTGGAGGGGGGCCCATGAGCAGTTCTTC. Translating gives CASSLWRGAHEQFF.

This clonotype appeared a few times. V and J are TRBV6-2 or TRBV6-3 and TRBJ1-2, with no clear D. The CDR3 contains 13 residues. Looked up from germline, CDR1 is MNHEY and CDR2 is SVGEGT. Trimming removed 8 bases from V and 4 bases from J, with 14 bases in between. CDR3 DNA sequence: TGTGCCAGCGAGACGGCCCTACTCTATGGCTACACCTTC. Amino acids: CASETALLYGYTF.

On this clonotype: A junction end diverges from the germline sequence, so it may reflect a read error. The chain is built from TRBV7-2 and TRBJ2-3; D ambiguous. There are 14 residues in the CDR3. Germline V gene data show CDR1 as SGHTA and CDR2 as FQGNSA. Here the CDR3 reads CAGSLRPYTDTQYF. The DNA for the CDR3 is TGTGCCGGCAGCTTACGACCATACACGGATACGCAGTATTTT.

The table lists this clonotype with a few counts. The CDR3 DNA sequence: TGTGCCAGCAGTTTAGCGCTCGGGACTAGCGGGGTTAATGAGCAGTTCTTC. It encodes CASSLALGTSGVNEQFF. V is TRBV12-3 or TRBV12-4 and J is TRBJ2-1, with TRBD2 matching 13 bases. The CDR3 runs to 17 residues. J gave up 7 bases and V 0 bases, and 6 bases lay outside the gene matches.

The chain links TRBV25-1 to TRBJ1-3, with a possible D match to TRBD1 (5 bases). The CDR3 runs 16 residues. Per germline, CDR1 MGHDK and CDR2 SYGVNS. V was cut by 1 base and J by 0 bases, with 10 bases left in between. In DNA form, the CDR3 reads TGTGCCAGCAGTGAATGGGGGTCCCCCTCTGGAAACACCATATATTTT. Translating it yields CASSEWGSPSGNTIYF.

The chain joins TRBV12-3 or TRBV12-4 to TRBJ1-5, with D uncertain. Trimming shortened V by 6 bases and J by 7 bases, and 13 bases separated the two germline ends. This CDR3 is 13 amino acids long. CDR3 DNA: TGTGCCAGCAGGGGCTCCCTTGGGCAGCCCCAGCATTTT. Amino acid sequence: CASRGSLGQPQHF.

The chain links TRBV12-3 or TRBV12-4 to TRBJ2-4; either TRBD1 or TRBD2 may supply D (6 bases each). The germline V and J ends were trimmed by 0 bases and 8 bases, with 20 bases remaining between them. The CDR3 extends over 17 amino acids. The CDR3 coding sequence is TGTGCCAGCAGTTTAGCGGGCGGGACGCGAGCAGGGGACATTCAGTACTTC. This encodes CASSLAGGTRAGDIQYF.

This clonotype was detected a few times. The chain links TRBV7-6 to TRBJ1-1; D is unclear. The CDR3 covers 13 residues. The V end was cut by 5 bases, the J end by 3 bases, with 10 bases between. The germline V gene has CDR1 SGHVS and CDR2 FNYEAQ. In nucleotides, the CDR3 is TGTGCCAGCAGCAGGGATCCGGACACTGAAGCTTTCTTT. Its translation: CASSRDPDTEAFF.

This clonotype occurred a few times. This chain uses TRBV5-4 with TRBJ2-3; 15 bases are shared with TRBD2. Germline-derived CDR1 and CDR2 are SGHNT and YYREEE (reference sequence). The length of the CDR3 is 18 residues. Germline trimming cut 3 bases from V and 1 base from J; bases unmatched to any gene: 6. CDR3 sequence (DNA): TGTGCCAGCAGCTCCGGGACTAGCGGGGGGTTCGGCACAGATACGCAGTATTTT. It yields the protein CASSSGTSGGFGTDTQYF.

This clonotype has only a few counts. The V call is TRBV3-1, the J call TRBJ2-3; D perhaps matches TRBD2 (5 bases). This CDR3 is built from 14 residues. Trimming stripped 0 bases from V and 6 bases from J, with 10 bases between. From germline, CDR1 is LGHDT and CDR2 YNNKEL (reference sequence). The CDR3 sequence: CASSQEERLDTQYF. CDR3 sequence (DNA): TGTGCCAGCAGCCAAGAGGAGCGGCTGGATACGCAGTATTTT.

This clonotype was detected a few times. The chain uses TRBV4-3 and TRBJ2-3; 12 bases fit TRBD2. Germline trimming cut 0 bases from V and 3 bases from J; bases unmatched to any gene: 10. The CDR3 is made up of 19 amino acids. CDR1 LGHNA and CDR2 YSLEER come from the germline V gene. Here the CDR3 DNA reads TGCGCCAGCAGCCAAGAGCCGGGACTAGCGGGTTTTCGAACAGATACGCAGTATTTT. It translates to CASSQEPGLAGFRTDTQYF.

The chain recombines TRBV5-1 with TRBJ2-1; D gene ambiguous. The CDR3 is 15 residues long. Germline CDR1 reads SGHRS; CDR2 reads YFSETQ. Trimming took off 1 base at V and 1 base at J, with 9 bases between the two ends. This CDR3 is CASSLTPLSYNEQFF. The CDR3 coding sequence is TGCGCCAGCAGCTTGACGCCGCTTTCCTACAATGAGCAGTTCTTC.

On this clonotype itself: A single base separates this from a much larger clone, so it may be a read error. This chain links TRBV7-2 with TRBJ2-1, with D tentatively TRBD2 (5 bases). The V gene's germline CDR1 is SGHTA and CDR2 FQGNSA. The CDR3 totals 14 residues. CDR3 sequence reads: CASSSRTQYNGQFF. The CDR3 DNA reads TGTGCCAGCAGCTCCCGGACTCAGTACAATGGGCAGTTCTTC.